This T cell receptor beta chain was captured in a study of T cell responses to AZD1222 COVID-19 vaccine. General study points: Reportedly, nearly half of unique spike TCRs recognized epitopes outside B.1.351/B.1.1.7 mutations. Baseline seropositivity occurred in only a handful of AZD1222 recipients. Spike-specific TCR breadth and depth were elevated following two AZD1222 doses.

The CDR3 sequence is 15 residues long. CDR1 is MNHNS, CDR2 SASEGT, per germline. V lost 2 bases and J lost 1, with 11 bases in between. The table came from immunoSEQ multiplex PCR; TCRdb's copy has only in-frame clones and leaves some out. The sample consists of 120,000 to 150,000 clones, 85% to 95% of them appearing once. Remarks on this clone: Its antigen is currently unknown.

Sample: peripheral blood, taken on day 0 of MenACWY control vaccination. The clonotype was recovered from an adult in good health. The chain links TRBV6-1 to TRBJ1-2; D not resolved. The CDR3 loop is CASSESGGINYGYTF. CDR3 coding DNA: TGTGCCAGCAGTGAATCCGGAGGAATTAACTATGGCTACACCTTC.